This TCR beta chain was sequenced in a study of cytomegalovirus exposure and HLA in healthy donors. Primers: 60 Vbeta forward and 13 Jbeta reverse. Some clones are missing from TCRdb's copy, which holds only in-frame ones; the method was immunoSEQ multiplex PCR. This sample has roughly 140,000 clones, with 78% found just once. The CDR3 is made up of 18 amino acids. CDR1 is SGHVS and CDR2 is FQNEAQ in the germline V gene. V gave up 1 base and J gave up 0 bases; unmatched junction bases: 8. Sequencing input: PBMCs. The clonotype was recovered from a female donor in good health and CMV-seronegative. The chain has TRBV7-8 and TRBJ1-3; 8 bases align to TRBD1. The CDR3, as DNA: TGTGCCAGCAGCTTAGGTTTTGGGGACAGGATCTCTGGAAACACCATATATTTT. It is translated as CASSLGFGDRISGNTIYF.